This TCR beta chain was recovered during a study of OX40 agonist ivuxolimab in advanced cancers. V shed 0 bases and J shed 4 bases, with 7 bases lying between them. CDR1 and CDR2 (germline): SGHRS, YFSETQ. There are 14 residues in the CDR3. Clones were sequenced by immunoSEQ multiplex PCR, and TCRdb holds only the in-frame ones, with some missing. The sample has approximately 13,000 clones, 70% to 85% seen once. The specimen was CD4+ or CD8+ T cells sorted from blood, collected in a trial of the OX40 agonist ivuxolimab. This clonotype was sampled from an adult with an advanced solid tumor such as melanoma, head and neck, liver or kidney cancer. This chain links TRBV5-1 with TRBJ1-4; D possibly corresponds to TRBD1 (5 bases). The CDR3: CASSLGQNNEKLFF. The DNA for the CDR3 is TGCGCCAGCAGCTTGGGACAGAATAATGAAAAACTGTTTTTT. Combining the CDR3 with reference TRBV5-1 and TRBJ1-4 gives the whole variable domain KAGVTQTPRYLIKTRGQQVTLSCSPISGHRSVSWYQQTPGQGLQFLFEYFSETQRNKGNFPGRFSGRQFSNSRSEMNVSTLELGDSALYLCASSLGQNNEKLFFGSGTQLSVL.